This T cell receptor (beta chain) was identified during a study of radiation and T cells in renal cell carcinoma. Treatment noted: 15 Gy SBRT to primary tumor, nephrectomy 4 weeks later. Study findings and constraints: Only small tumor regions of about 1 g were sampled. Baseline intratumoral clonotype presence is unknown without pretreatment biopsies. From baseline, blood top tumor clonotypes peaked at 2 weeks post-radiation. In nephrectomy-only tumors, top 100 clonotypes averaged approximately 40%, versus around 54% irradiated.

This clone was seen ten or more times. Its target is not known. Sequencing was performed with immunoSEQ multiplex PCR; in TCRdb, only in-frame clones are kept and a portion is missing. The data show about 20,000 clones, more than 45% seen once. The CDR3 totals 15 residues. V was trimmed by 5 bases and J by 0 bases, leaving 12 bases between them. The germline CDR1 and CDR2 sequences are SGHRS and YFSETQ. Here the sequenced sample was tumor tissue, taken from a patient whose treatment included radiotherapy and nephrectomy. J is TRBJ1-5 and V is TRBV5-1; maybe TRBD1 (5 bases). This sequence originates from a woman aged 45 to 65 with renal cell carcinoma. Here the CDR3 DNA reads TGCGCCAGCAGAAAGACAGACAATAGCAATCAGCCCCAGCATTTT. It translates to CASRKTDNSNQPQHF.